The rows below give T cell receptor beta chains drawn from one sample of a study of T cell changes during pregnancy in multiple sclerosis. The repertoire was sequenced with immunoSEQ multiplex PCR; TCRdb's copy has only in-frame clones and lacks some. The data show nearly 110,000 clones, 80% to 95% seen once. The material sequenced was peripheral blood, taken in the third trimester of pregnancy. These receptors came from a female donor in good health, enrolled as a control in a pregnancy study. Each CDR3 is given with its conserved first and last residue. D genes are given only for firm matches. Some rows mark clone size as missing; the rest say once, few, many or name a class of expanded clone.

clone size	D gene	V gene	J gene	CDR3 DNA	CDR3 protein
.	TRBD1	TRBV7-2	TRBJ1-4	TGTGCCAGCAACGTGGACAGGGGTAATGAAAAACTGTTTTTT	CASNVDRGNEKLFF
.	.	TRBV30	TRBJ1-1	TGTGCCTGGAGTGTACGGGGTGTTTGGGACACTGAAGCTTTCTTT	CAWSVRGVWDTEAFF
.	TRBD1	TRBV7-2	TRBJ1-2	TGTGCCAGCACCACAGTGACAGGGGAGGCCTATGGCTACACCTTC	CASTTVTGEAYGYTF
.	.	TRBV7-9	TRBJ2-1	TGTGCCAGCAGCTCCAAAACTCTACAGGGCCCTACCTACAATGAGCAGTTCTTC	CASSSKTLQGPTYNEQFF
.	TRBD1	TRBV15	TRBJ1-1	TGTGCCACCAGCAGAATTCATAACAGGGGGCGCGGAACTGAAGCTTTCTTT	CATSRIHNRGRGTEAFF
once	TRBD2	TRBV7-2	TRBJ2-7	TGTGCCAGCAGCTTAGATCTCGGGGGGGCCGCCTACGAGCAGTACTTC	CASSLDLGGAAYEQYF
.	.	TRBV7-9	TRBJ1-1	TGTGCCAGCAGCCGCACGACCTTAGGGGGTGAAGCTTTCTTT	CASSRTTLGGEAFF
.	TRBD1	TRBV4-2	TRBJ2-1	TGTGCCAGCAGCCAAACCCGGACAGGGCACAATGAGCAGTTCTTC	CASSQTRTGHNEQFF
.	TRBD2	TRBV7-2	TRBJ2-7	TGTGCCAGCGGCCACCCGGGGGGGGCCTACGAGCAGTACTTC	CASGHPGGAYEQYF
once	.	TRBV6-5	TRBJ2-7	TGTGCCAGCAGTTACAGGGGGGGGTACGAGCAGTACTTC	CASSYRGGYEQYF
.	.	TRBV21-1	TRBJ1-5	TGTGCCAGCAGCAAAGCTCCCGGGGGCAATCAGCCCCAGCATTTT	CASSKAPGGNQPQHF
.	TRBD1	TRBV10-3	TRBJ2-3	TGTGCCATCAGCTCTACAGGGGCTCGCACAGATACGCAGTATTTT	CAISSTGARTDTQYF
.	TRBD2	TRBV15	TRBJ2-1	TGTGCCACCAGCGTACCGGGACTAGCGGCCGGGGATGAGCAGTTCTTC	CATSVPGLAAGDEQFF
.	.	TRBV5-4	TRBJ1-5	TGTGCCAGCAGCTTCTCCCCCGGGGATCAGCCCCAGCATTTT	CASSFSPGDQPQHF
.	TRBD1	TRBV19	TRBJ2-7	TGTGCCAGTAGTCGTCCGGGACAGACTTACGAGCAGTACTTC	CASSRPGQTYEQYF